Listed below are T cell receptor beta chains from one sample, sequenced in a study of molecular identifiers for immune sequencing clone quantification. TCRdb reprocessed the PCR reads with MiXCR, giving one entry per CDR3 protein. The table has about half a million distinct CDR3 sequences, 20% to 25% seen once. What was sequenced was naive CD8+ T cells from blood, with Jurkat cell RNA spiked in. The receptor set was obtained from a human donor in good health. Some libraries in this study had Jurkat cell RNA spiked in. Both conserved end residues are part of each CDR3. The D gene is left open where the match is weak. Only some rows state a clone size, as once, few, many or a class for expanded clones.

d_call	j_call	clone_size	v_call	cdr3_aa	cdr3_nt
TRBD2	TRBJ2-3	many	TRBV6-6	CASSNPGLAVSDTQYF	TGTGCCAGCAGTAACCCGGGACTAGCGGTTTCCGATACGCAGTATTTT
-	TRBJ2-3	-	TRBV20-1	CSAPAGAGGQRVRNTDTQYF	TGCAGTGCCCCAGCGGGGGCAGGGGGACAGCGAGTGAGGAACACAGATACGCAGTATTTT
TRBD1	TRBJ1-1	-	TRBV9	CASSASGGTTEAFF	TGTGCCAGCAGCGCCTCAGGGGGTACCACTGAAGCTTTCTTT
-	TRBJ1-5	-	TRBV6-2/TRBV6-3	CASGEDTSNQPQHF	TGTGCCAGCGGTGAGGACACTAGCAATCAGCCCCAGCATTTT
-	TRBJ2-7	-	TRBV27	CASSPDGPSGPKDEQHF	TGTGCCAGCAGTCCCGATGGGCCCAGTGGGCCCAAGGACGAGCAGCACTTC
-	TRBJ1-1	-	TRBV18	CASSSYGVTDTEASF	TGTGCCAGCTCATCTTATGGGGTAACGGACACTGAAGCTTCCTTT
-	TRBJ2-7	many	TRBV5-6	CASSFAGAGYEQYF	TGTGCCAGCAGCTTCGCGGGGGCCGGCTACGAGCAGTACTTC
-	TRBJ2-7	-	TRBV12-3/TRBV12-4	CASSLLNRAYEQYF	TGTGCCAGCAGTCTTTTAAACCGCGCCTACGAGCAGTACTTC
-	TRBJ2-7	-	TRBV2	CARQTERTYEQYF	TGTGCCAGGCAGACGGAGAGGACCTACGAGCAGTACTTC
TRBD1	TRBJ2-7	many	TRBV3-1	CASSHGTDYNEQYF	TGTGCCAGCAGCCACGGGACAGATTACAACGAGCAGTACTTC
TRBD1	TRBJ2-7	-	TRBV20-1	CSARDLQGGSVYEQHF	TGCAGTGCTAGAGATCTCCAAGGGGGCAGCGTTTACGAGCAGCACTTC
-	TRBJ1-2	-	TRBV24-1	CATSAAVLYYGYTF	TGTGCCACCAGTGCTGCAGTCCTATACTATGGCTACACCTTC
TRBD1	TRBJ1-1	many	TRBV27	CASSLTGARTEAFF	TGTGCCAGCAGTTTAACAGGGGCGCGGACTGAAGCTTTCTTT
TRBD1	TRBJ1-4	many	TRBV27	CASSTTRDRSLEKLFF	TGTGCCAGCAGCACCACCCGGGACAGGAGTCTTGAAAAACTGTTTTTT
TRBD2	TRBJ2-5	-	TRBV6-6	CASSYSASPAGDETQYF	TGTGCCAGCAGTTACTCGGCTTCACCAGCGGGGGATGAGACCCAGTACTTC
-	TRBJ2-7	-	TRBV7-2	CASSTAGVSSYEQYF	TGTGCCAGCAGCACCGCAGGGGTATCCTCCTACGAGCAGTACTTC
-	TRBJ1-5	few	TRBV28	CASSWGPTRNQPQHF	TGTGCCAGCAGTTGGGGGCCCACTCGCAATCAGCCCCAGCATTTT
-	TRBJ1-5	many	TRBV2	CASSDGTKMDQPQHF	TGTGCCAGCAGTGATGGGACAAAGATGGATCAGCCCCAGCATTTT
TRBD2	TRBJ2-3	many	TRBV7-9	CASSNPTSGISRFTDTQYF	TGTGCCAGCAGCAACCCGACTAGCGGGATTTCAAGATTCACAGATACGCAGTATTTT
TRBD1	TRBJ1-2	few	TRBV11-2	CASSPRDSIPFNYGYTF	TGTGCCAGCAGCCCCCGGGACAGCATCCCATTTAACTATGGCTACACCTTC
-	TRBJ2-3	many	TRBV6-2/TRBV6-3	CASKPQGWGTDTQYF	TGTGCCAGCAAACCCCAGGGTTGGGGCACAGATACGCAGTATTTT
-	TRBJ2-7	-	TRBV5-1	CASCQEGSYEQYF	TGCGCCAGCTGTCAGGAAGGATCCTACGAGCAGTACTTC
-	TRBJ1-1	-	TRBV2	CASRSGYTEAFF	TGTGCCAGTCGGAGTGGTTACACTGAAGCTTTCTTT
TRBD1	TRBJ1-2	many	TRBV6-5	CASSYRGDRGDGYTF	TGTGCCAGCAGTTACCGGGGTGACAGGGGAGATGGCTACACCTTC
-	TRBJ2-3	few	TRBV12-3/TRBV12-4	CASSVTGATDTQYF	TGTGCCAGCAGCGTAACAGGAGCCACAGATACGCAGTATTTT
TRBD2	TRBJ2-7	many	TRBV29-1	CSVVGAGSSYEQYF	TGCAGCGTTGTGGGAGCGGGGAGCTCCTACGAGCAGTACTTC
TRBD2	TRBJ2-7	-	TRBV7-6	CASSSSSGSVGQYF	TGTGCCAGCAGCTCTTCTAGCGGGAGTGTCGGGCAGTACTTC
-	TRBJ2-3	many	TRBV9	CASSTGAALSTDTQYF	TGTGCCAGCAGCACCGGAGCGGCACTAAGCACAGATACGCAGTATTTT
-	TRBJ2-7	-	TRBV11-3	CASSRTEPVIGEQYF	TGTGCCAGCAGCCGAACGGAGCCGGTTATCGGGGAGCAGTACTTC
TRBD2	TRBJ2-1	many	TRBV6-2/TRBV6-3	CASSLAGGSSYNEQFF	TGTGCCAGCAGTCTAGCGGGAGGGAGCTCCTACAATGAGCAGTTCTTC
-	TRBJ2-3	many	TRBV7-6	CASSPTGWGSDTQYF	TGTGCCAGCAGCCCTACGGGTTGGGGGTCCGATACGCAGTATTTT
-	TRBJ2-1	-	TRBV2	CVSSVPGVSSYNEQFF	TGTGTCAGCAGTGTCCCCGGGGTTAGCTCCTACAATGAGCAGTTCTTC